This is a list of T cell receptor beta chains from one sample in a study of T cell changes during pregnancy in multiple sclerosis. Assay used: immunoSEQ multiplex PCR; TCRdb lists only in-frame clones, some missing. The table has 30,000 or so clones, 91% seen once. The material was CD8+ T cells from peripheral blood mononuclear cells, obtained in the second trimester of pregnancy. These receptor sequences come from a female donor in good health, enrolled as a control in a pregnancy study. Each CDR3 is given with its conserved first and last residue. D genes are given only for firm matches. Rows may omit the clone size; those that give it use once, few, many or a size class.

clone_size	v_call	d_call	j_call	cdr3_aa	cdr3_nt
-	TRBV13	-	TRBJ1-1	CASSLLGQKAFF	TGTGCCAGCAGCTTATTGGGGCAGAAAGCTTTCTTT
-	TRBV11-2	-	TRBJ2-7	CASSLLVGHQGLGEQYF	TGTGCCAGCAGCTTGCTCGTGGGACACCAAGGGTTGGGTGAGCAGTACTTC
-	TRBV30	-	TRBJ1-2	CAWSVGVGYGYTF	TGTGCCTGGAGTGTAGGGGTTGGCTATGGCTACACCTTC
-	TRBV14	TRBD1	TRBJ1-2	CASSPLTGNGYTF	TGTGCCAGCAGCCCCTTGACAGGGAATGGCTACACCTTC
-	TRBV4-2	TRBD2	TRBJ2-5	CASSQGWTSGQKTQYF	TGTGCCAGCAGCCAGGGATGGACTAGCGGACAGAAGACCCAGTACTTC
-	TRBV27	-	TRBJ1-1	CASSLLRTEMNTEAFF	TGTGCCAGCAGTCTCCTCCGGACAGAGATGAACACTGAAGCTTTCTTT
-	TRBV7-8	TRBD2	TRBJ2-3	CASSLGSGGLSTDTQYF	TGTGCCAGCAGCTTAGGTAGCGGGGGCCTCAGCACAGATACGCAGTATTTT
-	TRBV10-3	TRBD1	TRBJ2-7	CAISEETGPYEQYF	TGTGCCATCAGTGAAGAGACAGGGCCCTACGAGCAGTACTTC
-	TRBV9	-	TRBJ1-2	CASSATDRYGYTF	TGTGCCAGCAGCGCAACGGACAGATATGGCTACACCTTC
-	TRBV7-9	-	TRBJ1-2	CASSLATGLYGYTF	TGTGCCAGCAGCTTAGCTACAGGGCTGTATGGCTACACCTTC
once	TRBV7-9	-	TRBJ2-7	CASSPTTRGEQYF	TGTGCCAGCAGCCCCACTACTAGGGGGGAGCAGTACTTC
-	TRBV2	-	TRBJ1-2	CASNQRVGGIGYGYTF	TGTGCCAGCAATCAACGCGTGGGGGGGATAGGCTATGGCTACACCTTC
-	TRBV14	-	TRBJ2-3	CASSFPSTDTQYF	TGTGCCAGCAGTTTCCCTAGCACAGATACGCAGTATTTT
-	TRBV18	TRBD1	TRBJ1-3	CASSPPDRAGNTIYF	TGTGCCAGCTCACCACCGGACAGGGCCGGAAACACCATATATTTT
few	TRBV2	-	TRBJ2-7	CASSLEQGYEQYF	TGTGCCAGCAGTCTAGAACAGGGTTACGAGCAGTACTTC
-	TRBV2	TRBD1	TRBJ2-7	CASRGDRETYEQYF	TGTGCCAGCAGGGGGGACAGGGAGACCTACGAGCAGTACTTC
once	TRBV7-9	-	TRBJ1-1	CASSLGAGGHTEAFF	TGTGCCAGCAGCTTAGGAGCGGGTGGGCACACTGAAGCTTTCTTT
-	TRBV4-3	-	TRBJ1-5	CASSQDTGGGGSFPQHF	TGCGCCAGCAGCCAAGATACGGGGGGCGGGGGGTCATTCCCCCAGCATTTT
-	TRBV13	-	TRBJ2-2	CASSLEAGNTGELFF	TGTGCCAGCAGCTTAGAGGCGGGGAACACCGGGGAGCTGTTTTTT
-	TRBV7-2	TRBD1	TRBJ1-2	CASSSPRDRGVNGYTF	TGTGCCAGCAGTTCACCGCGGGACAGGGGTGTAAATGGCTACACCTTC
-	TRBV28	TRBD2	TRBJ2-7	CASQQPRTSGYEQYF	TGTGCCAGCCAACAACCTCGGACTAGCGGGTACGAGCAGTACTTC
-	TRBV19	-	TRBJ1-1	CASFYTGKTEAFF	TGTGCCAGTTTTTATACAGGGAAAACTGAAGCTTTCTTT
-	TRBV7-9	-	TRBJ1-2	CASSTPQGPWGYTF	TGTGCCAGCAGCACTCCTCAGGGCCCATGGGGCTACACCTTC
-	TRBV13	TRBD1	TRBJ1-1	CASSLAGQVNTEAFF	TGTGCCAGCAGCTTAGCCGGACAGGTGAACACTGAAGCTTTCTTT